This is a list of T cell receptor beta chains from one sample in a study of cytomegalovirus exposure and HLA in healthy donors. Profiling relied on immunoSEQ multiplex PCR, and the TCRdb table lists in-frame clones only, not all of them. The data show about 140,000 clones, with 76% seen just once and around 3% held by the top ten. Specimen: PBMCs. These TCRs come from a middle-aged man in good health and CMV-seronegative. CDR3s include the opening cysteine and the closing phenylalanine or tryptophan. D genes are given only for firm matches. The size entry is marked missing in some rows and otherwise reads once, few, many or a size class.

j_gene | abundance | v_gene | d_gene | CDR3aa | CDR3nt
TRBJ2-3 | few | TRBV6-6 | TRBD1 | CASSPGQGHYTQYF | TGTGCCAGCAGTCCGGGACAGGGACATTATACGCAGTATTTT
TRBJ1-5 | once | TRBV4-1 | NA | CVSSQEVTENSNQPQHF | TGCGTCAGCAGCCAAGAAGTTACGGAGAATAGCAATCAGCCCCAGCATTTT
TRBJ2-7 | NA | TRBV19 | TRBD2 | CASSLGGRSYEQYF | TGTGCCAGTAGTCTTGGCGGGAGGTCCTACGAGCAGTACTTC
TRBJ1-2 | NA | TRBV11-2 | NA | CASSSQGLEGYTF | TGTGCCAGCAGCTCACAGGGCCTGGAGGGCTACACCTTC
TRBJ1-1 | NA | TRBV29-1 | NA | CSVELQQGTEAFF | TGCAGCGTTGAGTTGCAACAGGGCACTGAAGCTTTCTTT
TRBJ2-3 | NA | TRBV28 | NA | CASSSARLADTQYF | TGTGCCAGCAGTTCCGCAAGACTAGCAGATACGCAGTATTTT
TRBJ2-1 | NA | TRBV7-9 | TRBD2 | CASSLAGTTYNEQFF | TGTGCCAGCAGCTTGGCCGGGACTACCTACAATGAGCAGTTCTTC
TRBJ2-5 | NA | TRBV5-1 | TRBD1 | CASSLSGTGQWETQYF | TGCGCCAGCAGCTTGTCTGGGACAGGCCAGTGGGAGACCCAGTACTTC
TRBJ1-2 | few | TRBV6-1 | NA | CASSGTSYGYTF | TGTGCCAGCAGTGGAACGAGCTATGGCTACACCTTC
TRBJ2-1 | NA | TRBV6-5 | NA | CASSYLGAGEQFF | TGTGCCAGCAGTTACCTGGGGGCTGGTGAGCAGTTCTTC
TRBJ2-3 | NA | TRBV15 | TRBD2 | CATSRPVGTSGRGSTDTQYF | TGTGCCACCAGCAGACCCGTGGGGACTAGCGGGAGGGGCTCCACAGATACGCAGTATTTT
TRBJ2-5 | NA | TRBV6-5 | TRBD1 | CASSLLQGAAKETQYF | TGTGCCAGCAGTTTACTACAGGGGGCGGCTAAAGAGACCCAGTACTTC